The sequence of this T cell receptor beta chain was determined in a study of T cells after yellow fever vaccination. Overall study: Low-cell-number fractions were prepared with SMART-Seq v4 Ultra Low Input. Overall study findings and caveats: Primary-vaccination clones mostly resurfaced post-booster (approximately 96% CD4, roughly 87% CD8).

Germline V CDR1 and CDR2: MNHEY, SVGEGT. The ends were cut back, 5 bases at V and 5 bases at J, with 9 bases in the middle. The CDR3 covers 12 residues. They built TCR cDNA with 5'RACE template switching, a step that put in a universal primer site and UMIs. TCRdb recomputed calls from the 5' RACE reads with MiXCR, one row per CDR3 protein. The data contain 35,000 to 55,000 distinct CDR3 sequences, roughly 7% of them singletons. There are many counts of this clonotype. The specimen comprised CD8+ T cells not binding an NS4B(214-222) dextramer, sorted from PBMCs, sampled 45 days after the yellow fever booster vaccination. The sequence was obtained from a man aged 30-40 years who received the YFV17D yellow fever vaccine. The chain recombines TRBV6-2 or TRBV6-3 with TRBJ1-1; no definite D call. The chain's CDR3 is CASSDLGTEAFF. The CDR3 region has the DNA TGTGCCAGCAGTGATTTGGGTACTGAAGCTTTCTTT.